Sequencing of this TCR beta chain was carried out in a study of cytomegalovirus exposure and HLA in healthy donors. Across the whole study: Of the donors genotyped, several hundred in all, 75% to 85% fell in the Caucasian-associated ancestry cluster.

60 Vbeta and 13 Jbeta primers were used in PCR. Only in-frame clones appear in the TCRdb table, and some are missing; sequencing was by immunoSEQ multiplex PCR. In the table there are about 90,000 clones, 80% to 90% of which are singletons. CDR1 is SGHDT and CDR2 is YYEEEE in the germline V gene. V lost 4 bases and J 1 base, leaving 17 bases between the germline ends. The length of the CDR3 is 16 residues. The rearrangement links TRBV5-6 to TRBJ1-1; D remains ambiguous. The clonotype originates from a man younger than 35 in good health and CMV-seronegative. The sequencing input was PBMCs. The CDR3 region is CASSLVPGIPNTEAFF. DNA for the CDR3: TGTGCCAGCAGCCTCGTACCCGGGATCCCGAACACTGAAGCTTTCTTT.